This TCR beta chain appears in the sequencing data of a study of tumor and adjacent non-tumor tissue in lung cancer (dated by TCRdb to 2017 to 2018). Regarding the study in general: The cohort included around twelve adenocarcinoma, 2 squamous cell carcinoma and 1 small cell lung cancer patients. Ages among the approximately 15 patients ranged from roughly 31 to 80 years, there were some 10 men and 5 women, and disease was at TNM stage I to III. For each patient, one tumor sample and one normal lung sample were taken, giving under 35 paired specimens that underwent TCRbeta CDR3 sequencing. A total of 95 million to 150 million productive TCRbeta reads were generated by sequencing, corresponding to an average of roughly 4 million reads per sample. Using bulk TCRbeta repertoires from approximately 15 lung cancer patients, the study set lung tumor tissue side by side with matched distant non-tumor lung tissue. Study-wide findings and limitations: Peripheral blood was not sequenced, so blood TCRbeta repertoires in these lung cancer patients were not examined. TCR diversity was significantly higher in younger patients, and greater tumor TCR diversity was associated with shorter overall survival and shorter disease-free survival. The sequencing platform is not named in the methods, and unique molecular identifiers are not mentioned. Tumor tissue showed significantly higher TCR diversity (inverse Simpson) than normal lung tissue, at roughly 430 vs 170 (P = 0.0075, Mann-Whitney U test). With only about 16 patients in the cohort, the authors noted that larger samples and more detailed clinical data are needed. In normal lung, the top 100 clones accounted for a significantly larger cumulative share of the repertoire than in tumor tissue.

The method behind the library was multiplex PCR. TCRdb names Illumina HiSeq 2500 as the instrument used. TCRbeta libraries were constructed through three rounds of nested PCR with primers (Table S4) according to protocols adapted from ARM-PCR. Before sequencing, PCR products in the 200-500 bp range were cut out of the gel and cleaned up using the QIAquick gel extraction kit. The paper's processing steps were these. Trimmomatic was used to clean the reads, FLASH was used to merge the reads into complete CDR3 sequences, and MiTCR was used to assign the reads to V(D)J germline segments. VDJtools was used to compute clonal diversity as the inverse Simpson's index. In-frame sequences lacking a premature stop codon were counted as productive reads. The public reads were reanalyzed by TCRdb: fastp trimming at Q25, MiXCR alignment, in-frame beta chains only. A single entry per CDR3 protein holds the most common genes and DNA from its merged rows. What appears here as the V and J calls and clone size reflects TCRdb's work, not the paper's. Here the sample has fewer than 45,000 distinct CDR3 sequences; around 62% occur a single time. 15% to 20% of the sample belongs to the ten largest clones.

Note on this clonotype: Its antigen is unknown. Per-nucleotide qualities are absent, and no much larger clonotype sits a single base away.

Deletion took 1 base off V and 2 bases off J, with a span of 18 bases between the germline ends. CDR1 and CDR2 are read off the germline V gene (reference sequence) as DFQATT and SNEGSKA. Reading from cysteine to phenylalanine, the CDR3 counts 16 amino acids. The only DNA kept is the CDR3, 48 bases in frame from the first base. RNA was isolated from bulk, unsorted tissue, and RNA quality was assessed with a NanoDrop ND-1000 and an Agilent 2100. Distant non-tumor tissue taken more than 3 cm from the tumor edge was used as the normal lung sample. All donors had newly diagnosed lung cancer, had not received prior chemotherapy, and were admitted for thoracic surgery in China between August and November 2014. Patients with previous radiotherapy or chemotherapy, or with another concurrent cancer, were excluded from the study. Pieces of surgical tissue measuring about 1-2.2 cm3 were kept in RNAlater solution and stored at -80 degrees C until use.

The chain is made from TRBV20-1 and TRBJ2-7; TRBD2 is a weak D gene call, 5 bases matching. The origin of this receptor is a woman aged 40 to 50 with non-small cell lung cancer. Sequenced input: distant non-tumor lung tissue. The DNA reads TGCAGTGCTAGAGGAGTTGTAGGGAGACCAACCTACGAGCAGTACTTC. This sequence encodes CSARGVVGRPTYEQYF.